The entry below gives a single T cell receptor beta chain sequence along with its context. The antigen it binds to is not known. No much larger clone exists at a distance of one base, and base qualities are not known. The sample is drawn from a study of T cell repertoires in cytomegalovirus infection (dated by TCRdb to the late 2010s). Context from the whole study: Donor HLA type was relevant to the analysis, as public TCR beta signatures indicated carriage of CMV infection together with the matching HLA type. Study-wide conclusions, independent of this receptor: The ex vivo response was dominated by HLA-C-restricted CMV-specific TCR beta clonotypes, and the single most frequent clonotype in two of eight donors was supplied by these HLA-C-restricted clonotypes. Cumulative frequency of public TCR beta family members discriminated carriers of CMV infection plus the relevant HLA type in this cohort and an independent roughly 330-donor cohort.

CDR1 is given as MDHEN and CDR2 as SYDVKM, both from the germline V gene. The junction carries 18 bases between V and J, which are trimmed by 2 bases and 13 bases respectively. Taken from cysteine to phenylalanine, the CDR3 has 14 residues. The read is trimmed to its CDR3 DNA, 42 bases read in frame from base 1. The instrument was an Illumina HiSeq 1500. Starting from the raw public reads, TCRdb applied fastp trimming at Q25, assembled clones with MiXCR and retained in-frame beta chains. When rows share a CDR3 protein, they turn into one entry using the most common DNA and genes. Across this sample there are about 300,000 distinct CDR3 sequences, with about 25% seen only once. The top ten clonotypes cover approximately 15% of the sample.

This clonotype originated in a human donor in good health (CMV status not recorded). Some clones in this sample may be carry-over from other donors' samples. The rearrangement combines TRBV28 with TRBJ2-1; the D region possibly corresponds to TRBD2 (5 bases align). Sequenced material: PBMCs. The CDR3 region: CASSLPSRVLAQFF. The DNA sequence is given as TGTGCCAGCAGTTTACCGTCGCGGGTCCTAGCCCAGTTCTTC.